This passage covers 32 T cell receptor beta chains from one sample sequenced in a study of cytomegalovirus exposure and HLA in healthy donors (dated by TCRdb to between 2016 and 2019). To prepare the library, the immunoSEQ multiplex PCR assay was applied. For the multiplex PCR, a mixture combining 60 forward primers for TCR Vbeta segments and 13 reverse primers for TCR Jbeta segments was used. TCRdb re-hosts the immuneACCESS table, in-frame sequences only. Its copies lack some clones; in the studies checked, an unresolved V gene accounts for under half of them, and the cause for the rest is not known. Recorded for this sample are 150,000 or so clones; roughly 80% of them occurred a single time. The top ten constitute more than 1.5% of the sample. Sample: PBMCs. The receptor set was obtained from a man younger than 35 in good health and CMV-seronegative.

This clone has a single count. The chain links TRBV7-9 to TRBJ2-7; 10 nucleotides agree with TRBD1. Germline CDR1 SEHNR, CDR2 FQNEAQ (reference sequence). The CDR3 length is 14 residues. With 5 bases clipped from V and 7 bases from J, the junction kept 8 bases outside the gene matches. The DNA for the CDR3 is TGTGCCAGCAGCGTCACCGGGACAGGGGTTGAGCAGTACTTC. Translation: CASSVTGTGVEQYF.

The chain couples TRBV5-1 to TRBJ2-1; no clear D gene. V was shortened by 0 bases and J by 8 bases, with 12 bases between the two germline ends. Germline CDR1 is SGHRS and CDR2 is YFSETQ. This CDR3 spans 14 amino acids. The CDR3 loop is CASSLVRVSDEQFF. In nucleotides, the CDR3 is TGCGCCAGCAGCTTGGTCCGGGTGTCTGATGAGCAGTTCTTC. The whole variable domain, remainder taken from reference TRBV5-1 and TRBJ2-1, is KAGVTQTPRYLIKTRGQQVTLSCSPISGHRSVSWYQQTPGQGLQFLFEYFSETQRNKGNFPGRFSGRQFSNSRSEMNVSTLELGDSALYLCASSLVRVSDEQFFGPGTRLTVL.

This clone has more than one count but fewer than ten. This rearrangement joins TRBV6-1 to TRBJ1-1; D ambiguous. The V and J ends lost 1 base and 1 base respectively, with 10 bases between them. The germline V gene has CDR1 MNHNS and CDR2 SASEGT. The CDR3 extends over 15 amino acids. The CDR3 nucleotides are TGTGCCAGCAGTGAAGAGGCAGACTGGAACACTGAAGCTTTCTTT. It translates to CASSEEADWNTEAFF.

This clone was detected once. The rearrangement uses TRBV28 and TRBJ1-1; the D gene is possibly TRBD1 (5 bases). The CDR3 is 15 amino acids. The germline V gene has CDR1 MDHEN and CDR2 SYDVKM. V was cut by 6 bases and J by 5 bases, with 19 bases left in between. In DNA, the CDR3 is TGTGCCAGCAGGGTACCCCAGGGAAGAAGTACTGAAGCTTTCTTT. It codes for CASRVPQGRSTEAFF.

In DNA form, the CDR3 reads TGCGCCAGCAGCTTGGAGTCGGGGGGCCGGGGCTACACCTTC. Protein product: CASSLESGGRGYTF. The rearrangement joins TRBV5-1 to TRBJ1-2; tentative D call: TRBD1 (6 bases). The CDR3 consists of 14 residues. Trimming removed 0 bases at V and 8 bases at J, with 14 bases between. Germline V gives CDR1 SGHRS, CDR2 YFSETQ.

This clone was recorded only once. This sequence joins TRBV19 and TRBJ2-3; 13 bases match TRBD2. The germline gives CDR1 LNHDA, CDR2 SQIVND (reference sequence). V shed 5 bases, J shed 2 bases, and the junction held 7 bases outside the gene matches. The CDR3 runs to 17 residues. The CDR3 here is CASSPRLAGGPTDTQYF. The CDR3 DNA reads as TGTGCCAGTAGTCCCCGACTAGCGGGGGGTCCCACAGATACGCAGTATTTT.

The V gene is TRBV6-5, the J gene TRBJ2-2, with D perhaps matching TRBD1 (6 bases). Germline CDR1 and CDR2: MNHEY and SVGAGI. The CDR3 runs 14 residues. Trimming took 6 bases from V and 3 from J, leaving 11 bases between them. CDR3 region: CASRTDRYTGELFF. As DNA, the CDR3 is TGTGCCAGCAGAACGGACAGATACACCGGGGAGCTGTTTTTT.

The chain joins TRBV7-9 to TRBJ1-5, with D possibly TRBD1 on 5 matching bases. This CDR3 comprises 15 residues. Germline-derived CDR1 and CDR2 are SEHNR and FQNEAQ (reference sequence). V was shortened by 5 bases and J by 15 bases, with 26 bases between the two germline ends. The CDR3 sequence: CASSPIKGPISAGHF. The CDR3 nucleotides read TGTGCCAGCAGCCCGATAAAGGGGCCCATCAGCGCCGGGCATTTT.

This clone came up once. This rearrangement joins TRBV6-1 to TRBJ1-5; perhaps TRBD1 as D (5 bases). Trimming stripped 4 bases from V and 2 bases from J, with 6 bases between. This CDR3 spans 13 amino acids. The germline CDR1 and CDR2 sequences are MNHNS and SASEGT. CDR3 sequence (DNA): TGTGCCAGCAGTGGCAGGGGCAATCAGCCCCAGCATTTT. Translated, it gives CASSGRGNQPQHF.

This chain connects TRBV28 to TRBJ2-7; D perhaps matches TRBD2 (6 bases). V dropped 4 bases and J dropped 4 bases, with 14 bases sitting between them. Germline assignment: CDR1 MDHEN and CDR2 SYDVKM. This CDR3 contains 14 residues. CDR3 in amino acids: CASSYWDLSYEQYF. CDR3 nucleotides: TGTGCCAGCAGTTACTGGGACTTATCTTACGAGCAGTACTTC.

CDR3 sequence reads: CASSTRTGTNSPLHF. DNA of the CDR3: TGTGCCAGCAGCACCCGGACAGGGACTAATTCACCCCTCCACTTT. The J gene is TRBJ1-6, the V gene TRBV9, with TRBD1 identical over 8 bases. With V trimmed by 4 bases and J by 6 bases, 6 bases remained unmatched. Germline lookup yields CDR1 SGDLS and CDR2 YYNGEE. The CDR3 sequence is 15 residues long.

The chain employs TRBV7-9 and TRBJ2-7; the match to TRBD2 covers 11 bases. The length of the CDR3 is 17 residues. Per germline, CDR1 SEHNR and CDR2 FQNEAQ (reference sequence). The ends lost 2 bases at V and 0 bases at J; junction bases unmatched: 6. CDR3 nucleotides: TGTGCCAGCAGCTTACGACAAACTAGCGGGAGCTCCTACGAGCAGTACTTC. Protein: CASSLRQTSGSSYEQYF.

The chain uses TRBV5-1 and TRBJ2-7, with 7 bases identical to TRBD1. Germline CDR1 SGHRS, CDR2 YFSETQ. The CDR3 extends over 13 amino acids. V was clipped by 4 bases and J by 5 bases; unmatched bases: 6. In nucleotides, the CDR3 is TGCGCCAGCAGCCCGGACAGGCAGGACGAGCAGTACTTC. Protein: CASSPDRQDEQYF.

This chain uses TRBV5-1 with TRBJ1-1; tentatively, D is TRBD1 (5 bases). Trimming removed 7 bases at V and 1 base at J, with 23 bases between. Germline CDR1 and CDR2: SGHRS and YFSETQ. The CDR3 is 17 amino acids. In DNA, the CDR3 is TGCGCCAGCCGAAAAAGGAACGGGGGAGGTTCGAACACTGAAGCTTTCTTT. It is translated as CASRKRNGGGSNTEAFF.

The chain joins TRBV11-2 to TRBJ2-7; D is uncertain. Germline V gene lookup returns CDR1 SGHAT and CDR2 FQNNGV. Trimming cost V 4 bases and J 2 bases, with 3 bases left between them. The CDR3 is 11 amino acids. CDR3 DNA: TGTGCCAGCAGCTCAACCTACGAGCAGTACTTC. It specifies CASSSTYEQYF.

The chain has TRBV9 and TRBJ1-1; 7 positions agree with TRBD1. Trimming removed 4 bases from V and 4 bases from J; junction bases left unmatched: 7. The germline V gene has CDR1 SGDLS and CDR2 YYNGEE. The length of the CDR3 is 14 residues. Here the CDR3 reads CASSLNRGGTEAFF. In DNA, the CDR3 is TGTGCCAGCAGCCTCAACAGGGGAGGCACTGAAGCTTTCTTT.

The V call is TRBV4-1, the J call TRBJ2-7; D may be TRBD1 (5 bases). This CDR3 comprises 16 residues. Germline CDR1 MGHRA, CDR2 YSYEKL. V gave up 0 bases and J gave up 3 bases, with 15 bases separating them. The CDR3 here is CASSQEGRDGDYEQYF. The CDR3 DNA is TGCGCCAGCAGCCAAGAGGGCAGGGATGGGGACTACGAGCAGTACTTC.

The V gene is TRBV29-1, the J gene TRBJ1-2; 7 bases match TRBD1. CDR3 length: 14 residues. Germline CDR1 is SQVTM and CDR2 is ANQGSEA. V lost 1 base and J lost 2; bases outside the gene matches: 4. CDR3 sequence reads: CSVEGRGANYGYTF. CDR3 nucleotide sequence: TGCAGCGTTGAAGGCAGGGGGGCCAACTATGGCTACACCTTC.

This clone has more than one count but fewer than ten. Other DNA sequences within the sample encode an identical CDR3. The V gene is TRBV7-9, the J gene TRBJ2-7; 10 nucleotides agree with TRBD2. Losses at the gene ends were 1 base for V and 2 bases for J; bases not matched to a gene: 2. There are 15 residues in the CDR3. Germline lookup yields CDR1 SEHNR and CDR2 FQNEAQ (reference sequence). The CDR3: CASSLVAGGPYEQYF. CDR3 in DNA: TGTGCCAGCAGCTTAGTAGCGGGAGGCCCCTACGAGCAGTACTTC.

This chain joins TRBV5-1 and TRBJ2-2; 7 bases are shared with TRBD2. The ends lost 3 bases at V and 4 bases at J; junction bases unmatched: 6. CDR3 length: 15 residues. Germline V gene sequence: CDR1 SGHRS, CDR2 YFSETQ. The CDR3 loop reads CASSSSGVTTGELFF. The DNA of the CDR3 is TGCGCCAGCAGCTCCAGCGGGGTTACCACCGGGGAGCTGTTTTTT.

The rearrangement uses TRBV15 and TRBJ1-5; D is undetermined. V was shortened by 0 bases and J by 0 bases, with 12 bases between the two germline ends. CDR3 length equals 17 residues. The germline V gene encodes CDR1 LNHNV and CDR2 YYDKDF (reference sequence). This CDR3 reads CATSRDPPGTSNQPQHF. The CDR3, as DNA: TGTGCCACCAGCAGAGACCCCCCGGGTACTAGCAATCAGCCCCAGCATTTT.

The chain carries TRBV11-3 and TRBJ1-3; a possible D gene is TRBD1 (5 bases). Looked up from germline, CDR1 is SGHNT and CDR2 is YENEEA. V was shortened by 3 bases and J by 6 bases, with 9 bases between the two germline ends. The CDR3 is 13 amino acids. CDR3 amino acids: CASSLIGENTIYF. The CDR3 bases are TGTGCCAGCAGCTTGATAGGGGAAAACACCATATATTTT.

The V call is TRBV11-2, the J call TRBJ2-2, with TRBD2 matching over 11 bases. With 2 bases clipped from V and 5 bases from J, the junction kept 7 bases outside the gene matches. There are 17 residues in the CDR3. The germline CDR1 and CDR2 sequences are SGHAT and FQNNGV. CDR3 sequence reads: CASSLPTSGRLTGELFF. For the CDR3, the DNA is TGTGCCAGCAGCTTACCTACTAGCGGGAGATTGACCGGGGAGCTGTTTTTT.

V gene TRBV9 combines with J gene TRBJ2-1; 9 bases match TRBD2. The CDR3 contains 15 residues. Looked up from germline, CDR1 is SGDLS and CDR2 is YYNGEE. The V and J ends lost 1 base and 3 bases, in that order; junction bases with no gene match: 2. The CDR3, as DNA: TGTGCCAGCAGCGTATCTAGCGGGATCTACAATGAGCAGTTCTTC. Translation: CASSVSSGIYNEQFF.

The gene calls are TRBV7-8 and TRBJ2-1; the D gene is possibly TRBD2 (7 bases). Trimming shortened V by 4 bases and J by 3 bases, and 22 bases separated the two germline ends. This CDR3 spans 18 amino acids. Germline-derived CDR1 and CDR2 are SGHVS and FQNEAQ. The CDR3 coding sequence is TGTGCCAGCAGCTCCGGGGTGCATGCGGGGGACAACTACAATGAGCAGTTCTTC. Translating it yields CASSSGVHAGDNYNEQFF.

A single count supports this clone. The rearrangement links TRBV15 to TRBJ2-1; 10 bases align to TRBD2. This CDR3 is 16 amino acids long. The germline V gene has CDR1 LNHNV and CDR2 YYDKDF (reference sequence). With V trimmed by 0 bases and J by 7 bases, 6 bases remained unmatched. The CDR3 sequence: CATSREQAGGLNEQFF. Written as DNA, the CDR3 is TGTGCCACCAGCAGAGAACAAGCGGGAGGGCTAAATGAGCAGTTCTTC.

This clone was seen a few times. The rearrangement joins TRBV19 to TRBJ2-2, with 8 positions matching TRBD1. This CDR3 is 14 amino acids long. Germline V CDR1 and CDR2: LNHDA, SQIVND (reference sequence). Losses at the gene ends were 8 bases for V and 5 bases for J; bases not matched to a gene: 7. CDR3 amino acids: CASGGQAGTGELFF. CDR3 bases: TGTGCCAGTGGGGGACAGGCGGGAACCGGGGAGCTGTTTTTT.

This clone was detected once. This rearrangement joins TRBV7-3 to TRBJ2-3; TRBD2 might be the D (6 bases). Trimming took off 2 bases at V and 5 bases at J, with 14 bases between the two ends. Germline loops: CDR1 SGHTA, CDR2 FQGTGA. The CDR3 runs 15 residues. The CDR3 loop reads CASSLGGGAVDTQYF. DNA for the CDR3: TGTGCCAGCAGCTTAGGTGGCGGGGCTGTAGATACGCAGTATTTT.

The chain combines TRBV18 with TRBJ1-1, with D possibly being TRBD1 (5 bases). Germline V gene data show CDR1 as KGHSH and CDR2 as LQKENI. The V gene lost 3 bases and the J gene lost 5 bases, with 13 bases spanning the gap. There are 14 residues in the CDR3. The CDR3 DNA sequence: TGTGCCAGCTCACCGGAAGGGGCCAGGACTGAAGCTTTCTTT. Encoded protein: CASSPEGARTEAFF.

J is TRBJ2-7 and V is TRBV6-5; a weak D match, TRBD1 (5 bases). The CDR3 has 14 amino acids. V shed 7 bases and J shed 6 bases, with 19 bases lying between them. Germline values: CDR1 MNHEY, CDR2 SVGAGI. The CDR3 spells CASNPLDTASEQYF. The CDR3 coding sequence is TGTGCCAGCAACCCGCTGGACACGGCGAGCGAGCAGTACTTC.

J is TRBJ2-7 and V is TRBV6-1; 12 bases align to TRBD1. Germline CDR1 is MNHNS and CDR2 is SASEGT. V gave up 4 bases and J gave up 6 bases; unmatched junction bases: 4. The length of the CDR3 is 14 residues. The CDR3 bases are TGTGCCAGCAGTGCCGGGACAGGGGGCTCCGAGCAGTACTTC. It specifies CASSAGTGGSEQYF.

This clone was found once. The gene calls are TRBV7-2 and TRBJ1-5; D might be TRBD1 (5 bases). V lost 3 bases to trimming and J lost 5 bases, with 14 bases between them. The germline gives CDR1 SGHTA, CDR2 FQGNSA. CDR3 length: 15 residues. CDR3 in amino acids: CASSFSSRADQPQHF. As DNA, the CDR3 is TGTGCCAGCAGCTTTAGTAGCAGGGCGGATCAGCCCCAGCATTTT.